The 14 T cell receptor beta chains listed next were all sequenced from one sample in a study of high-grade serous ovarian cancer treatment subgroups. The tumor samples were collected prior to definitive surgery or chemotherapy. Libraries were prepared by immunoSEQ multiplex PCR; TCRdb keeps only in-frame clonotypes and omits some of them. Seen here are 7,000 to 10,000 clones, 75% to 80% observed once, and the top ten hold roughly 6.7%. Sequencing used tumor tissue. These receptors all come from a human donor with high-grade serous ovarian cancer.

J is TRBJ2-1 and V is TRBV6-6; TRBD1 matches 10 bases. The CDR3 contains 14 residues. Trimming removed 2 bases from V and 5 bases from J; junction bases left unmatched: 0. From germline, CDR1 is MNHNY and CDR2 SVGAGI (reference sequence). Written as DNA, the CDR3 is TGTGCCAGCAGTTACGGGACAGGGGACAATGAGCAGTTCTTC. Translating it yields CASSYGTGDNEQFF.

V usage is TRBV6-6 and J usage is TRBJ1-2; D remains ambiguous. This CDR3 has 13 residues. From germline, CDR1 is MNHNY and CDR2 SVGAGI (reference sequence). V lost 2 bases to trimming and J lost 2 bases, with 6 bases between them. The CDR3 region has the DNA TGTGCCAGCAGTTACCCAGGAAACTATGGCTACACCTTC. Encoded protein: CASSYPGNYGYTF.

This clone has only a few counts. The chain uses TRBV19 and TRBJ1-5; D is unclear. Per germline, CDR1 LNHDA and CDR2 SQIVND (reference sequence). The V end was cut by 7 bases, the J end by 1 base, with 23 bases between. This CDR3 is 18 amino acids long. The CDR3 here is CASTFSRAGLASNQPQHF. The CDR3 nucleotides are TGTGCCAGTACCTTTTCCCGGGCAGGCCTGGCCAGCAATCAGCCCCAGCATTTT.

V is TRBV19 and J is TRBJ1-1, with 9 bases lining up with TRBD1. Germline CDR1 LNHDA, CDR2 SQIVND (reference sequence). This CDR3 spans 16 amino acids. Trimming cost V 0 bases and J 3 bases; bases outside gene matches: 5. Here the CDR3 reads CASSIDPDRGYTEAFF. CDR3 nucleotide sequence: TGTGCCAGTAGTATAGATCCGGACAGGGGTTACACTGAAGCTTTCTTT. Variable domain in full (rest from reference TRBV19 and TRBJ1-1): DGGITQSPKYLFRKEGQNVTLSCEQNLNHDAMYWYRQDPGQGLRLIYYSQIVNDFQKGDIAEGYSVSREKKESFPLTVTSAQKNPTAFYLCASSIDPDRGYTEAFFGQGTRLTVV.

A few counts support this clone. The V call is TRBV7-2, the J call TRBJ1-2, with D possibly matching TRBD1 (6 bases). The CDR3 totals 13 residues. The germline gives CDR1 SGHTA, CDR2 FQGNSA. The ends were cut back, 4 bases at V and 10 bases at J, with 16 bases in the middle. CDR3 sequence: CASSSGQRRNYTF. CDR3 DNA: TGTGCCAGCAGCTCCGGACAGCGACGAAACTACACCTTC. Full variable domain (outside the CDR3, taken from reference TRBV7-2 and TRBJ1-2): GAGVSQSPSNKVTEKGKDVELRCDPISGHTALYWYRQSLGQGLEFLIYFQGNSAPDKSGLPSDRFSAERTGGSVSTLTIQRTQQEDSAVYLCASSSGQRRNYTFGSGTRLTVV.

This chain uses TRBV7-9 with TRBJ1-1; D is ambiguous. V lost 1 base, J lost 3 bases, and 12 bases lay in between. Per the germline V gene, CDR1 is SEHNR and CDR2 is FQNEAQ (reference sequence). There are 15 residues in the CDR3. Written as DNA, the CDR3 is TGTGCCAGCAGCTTAGATATGGGGAGGGACACTGAAGCTTTCTTT. Its translation is CASSLDMGRDTEAFF.

J is TRBJ2-3 and V is TRBV27, with 15 bases fitting TRBD2. Germline CDR1 and CDR2: MNHEY and SMNVEV (reference sequence). Trimming at V came to 6 bases and at J to 3 bases, leaving 10 bases not matched to a gene. The CDR3 runs 18 residues. The CDR3 nucleotides are TGTGCCAGCAGCTCCCTGGGACTAGCGGGGGGCGTGACAGATACGCAGTATTTT. Protein product: CASSSLGLAGGVTDTQYF.

V is TRBV19 and J is TRBJ2-3; 8 bases align to TRBD1. CDR1 LNHDA and CDR2 SQIVND come from the germline V gene (reference sequence). J was trimmed by 3 bases and V by 7 bases; bases with no gene match: 3. The length of the CDR3 is 13 residues. The CDR3 loop reads CASNGQGTDTQYF. The CDR3 nucleotides read TGTGCCAGTAATGGACAGGGTACAGATACGCAGTATTTT.

This chain joins TRBV18 and TRBJ1-3; 8 bases fit TRBD1. Trimming took 9 bases from V and 0 from J; bases not matched to a gene: 4. Per the germline V gene, CDR1 is KGHSH and CDR2 is LQKENI. The CDR3 consists of 14 residues. The CDR3 region is CASRDRGSGNTIYF. The CDR3 nucleotides read TGTGCCAGTCGAGACAGGGGCTCTGGAAACACCATATATTTT.

The CDR3 protein is CASTLGTGNQPQHF. The CDR3 nucleotides read TGTGCCAGCACCCTTGGGACAGGGAATCAGCCCCAGCATTTT. V usage is TRBV6-1 and J usage is TRBJ1-5, with TRBD1 matching over 9 bases. The ends lost 7 bases at V and 4 bases at J; junction bases unmatched: 5. CDR3 length: 14 amino acids. CDR1 is MNHNS, CDR2 SASEGT, per germline.

The V and J genes are TRBV23-1 and TRBJ2-5; D is perhaps TRBD1 (6 bases). TRBV23-1 is an ORF for which the function is uncertain. The CDR3 spans 15 residues. Trimming removed 0 bases from V and 4 bases from J, with 12 bases in between. This CDR3 is CASSQSSPDRETQYF. CDR3 nucleotides: TGCGCCAGCAGTCAATCGTCCCCGGACAGAGAGACCCAGTACTTC.

The chain combines TRBV7-9 with TRBJ1-2, with D unclear. Trimming removed 0 bases from V and 7 bases from J, with 6 bases in between. This CDR3 is 12 amino acids long. Germline V gene sequence: CDR1 SEHNR, CDR2 FQNEAQ (reference sequence). For the CDR3, the DNA is TGTGCCAGCAGCTTAGCGAGGGCTGGCTACACCTTC. Encoded protein: CASSLARAGYTF. The full variable domain, with the rest looked up from reference TRBV7-9 and TRBJ1-2, is DTGVSQNPRHKITKRGQNVTFRCDPISEHNRLYWYRQTLGQGPEFLTYFQNEAQLEKSRLLSDRFSAERPKGSFSTLEIQRTEQGDSAMYLCASSLARAGYTFGSGTRLTVV.

The rearrangement uses TRBV29-1 and TRBJ2-2; TRBD1 aligns across 11 bases. Germline V gene lookup returns CDR1 SQVTM and CDR2 ANQGSEA. There are 16 residues in the CDR3. V shed 5 bases and J 2 bases; nucleotides not matched to a gene: 7. For the CDR3, the DNA is TGCAGCGTTTGGACAGGGGGCATTCGCAACACCGGGGAGCTGTTTTTT. It is translated as CSVWTGGIRNTGELFF.

The V call is TRBV15, the J call TRBJ2-3; tentatively, D is TRBD2 (6 bases). Trimming pared 4 bases from V and 4 bases from J, leaving 15 bases between. CDR1 and CDR2 (germline): LNHNV, YYDKDF (reference sequence). CDR3 size: 15 residues. CDR3 in amino acids: CATSTRGISPDTQYF. In nucleotides, the CDR3 is TGTGCCACCAGCACGCGGGGAATTTCCCCAGATACGCAGTATTTT.